A single sample gave rise to the 32 T cell receptor beta chains below, sequenced in a study of PD-1 blockade in classical Hodgkin lymphoma. Here immunoSEQ multiplex PCR was the method, and the copy in TCRdb shows in-frame clones only, minus some. Of fewer than 70,000 clones detected, roughly 91% appear once; the ten largest clones hold under 7%. Relapse after autologous stem cell transplantation occurred in every patient, and brentuximab vedotin exposure varied. The starting material was peripheral blood mononuclear cells (PBMCs), obtained before the second cycle of nivolumab. These receptors were taken from a human donor with classical Hodgkin lymphoma.

This clone was counted once. V is TRBV9 and J is TRBJ2-1, with TRBD2 matching 7 bases. The length of the CDR3 is 15 residues. V shed 4 bases, J shed 4 bases, and the junction held 8 bases outside the gene matches. The germline CDR1 and CDR2 sequences are SGDLS and YYNGEE. The CDR3: CASSPQAGLYNEQFF. The DNA for the CDR3 is TGTGCCAGCAGCCCGCAAGCGGGGCTATACAATGAGCAGTTCTTC.

CDR3 bases: TGTGCCAGTAACGCAGGGGACATTTACAATGAGCAGTTCTTC. It translates to CASNAGDIYNEQFF. The rearrangement joins TRBV19 to TRBJ2-1; perhaps TRBD1 as D (6 bases). Germline loops: CDR1 LNHDA, CDR2 SQIVND (reference sequence). This CDR3 has 14 amino acids. V was clipped by 7 bases and J by 4 bases, with 14 bases between them. Variable domain in full (rest from reference TRBV19 and TRBJ2-1): DGGITQSPKYLFRKEGQNVTLSCEQNLNHDAMYWYRQDPGQGLRLIYYSQIVNDFQKGDIAEGYSVSREKKESFPLTVTSAQKNPTAFYLCASNAGDIYNEQFFGPGTRLTVL.

V usage is TRBV5-1 and J usage is TRBJ2-7; TRBD2 aligns across 9 bases. The CDR3 sequence is 14 residues long. The germline V gene encodes CDR1 SGHRS and CDR2 YFSETQ. V gave up 0 bases and J gave up 6 bases; unmatched junction bases: 4. The CDR3 DNA sequence: TGCGCCAGCAGCTTGGAAATAGCGGGGGTCGAGCAGTACTTC. Translating it yields CASSLEIAGVEQYF.

This rearrangement joins TRBV29-1 to TRBJ2-1; 8 bases line up with TRBD1. With 7 bases clipped from V and 5 bases from J, the junction kept 7 bases outside the gene matches. Germline assignment: CDR1 SQVTM and CDR2 ANQGSEA. The CDR3 contains 13 residues. The CDR3 nucleotides are TGCAGCGAACCAGGGGGCTTGGACAATGAGCAGTTCTTC. Translating gives CSEPGGLDNEQFF.

This sequence joins TRBV9 and TRBJ2-3; D is unclear. V lost 0 bases and J 6 bases, leaving 5 bases between the germline ends. The CDR3 contains 12 residues. CDR1 and CDR2 from the germline V gene are SGDLS and YYNGEE. The CDR3 DNA reads as TGTGCCAGCAGCGTAGGGGTGGATACGCAGTATTTT. Its translation: CASSVGVDTQYF.

V usage is TRBV28 and J usage is TRBJ1-5; 7 bases map to TRBD1. This CDR3 is 16 amino acids long. Germline V gene data show CDR1 as MDHEN and CDR2 as SYDVKM. V lost 7 bases and J lost 5; bases outside the gene matches: 14. CDR3 DNA: TGTGCCAGCACTAAGAGAACAGGGGTGGTTCATCAGCCCCAGCATTTT. Translation: CASTKRTGVVHQPQHF.

This chain joins TRBV5-1 and TRBJ2-7; 7 positions match TRBD2. The CDR3 consists of 14 residues. The J segment lost 2 bases and the V segment lost 5 bases, leaving 7 bases of the junction unmatched. The V gene's germline CDR1 is SGHRS and CDR2 YFSETQ. The CDR3 nucleotides read TGCGCCAGCAGTGGGGGGGAGGTTCCCTACGAGCAGTACTTC. The encoded protein is CASSGGEVPYEQYF.

The V call is TRBV7-9, the J call TRBJ1-3; D is unresolved. The CDR3 consists of 11 residues. Germline lookup yields CDR1 SEHNR and CDR2 FQNEAQ (reference sequence). The V end lost 5 bases, the J end lost 6 bases, and 5 bases lay between the germline ends. DNA for the CDR3: TGTGCCAGCAGCCCCTTAAACACCATATATTTT. Translated, it gives CASSPLNTIYF.

In this sample, this clone turned up a few times. The V gene is TRBV5-1, the J gene TRBJ2-6, with 7 bases fitting TRBD1. Germline CDR1 is SGHRS and CDR2 is YFSETQ. The CDR3 length is 18 residues. J was trimmed by 1 base and V by 3 bases; bases with no gene match: 10. The CDR3 sequence is CASSWVQGSASGANVLTF. In DNA form, the CDR3 reads TGCGCCAGCAGCTGGGTACAGGGGTCTGCGTCTGGGGCCAACGTCCTGACTTTC.

The chain uses TRBV28 and TRBJ2-3, with a tentative D call TRBD1 (5 bases). V was cut by 3 bases and J by 2 bases, with 12 bases left in between. The germline gives CDR1 MDHEN, CDR2 SYDVKM. The CDR3 is 15 residues long. CDR3 sequence reads: CASSFVRTSTDTQYF. The CDR3 bases are TGTGCCAGCAGTTTCGTTAGGACATCCACAGATACGCAGTATTTT.

The chain couples TRBV6-5 to TRBJ1-3; D is ambiguous. Germline assignment: CDR1 MNHEY and CDR2 SVGAGI. The V end was cut by 7 bases, the J end by 4 bases, with 17 bases between. This CDR3 has 15 residues. For the CDR3, the DNA is TGTGCCAGCACCTTTCTTCCTACGGGAGGAAACACCATATATTTT. This encodes CASTFLPTGGNTIYF.

The V call is TRBV6-5, the J call TRBJ2-7, with TRBD2 matching 7 bases. The CDR3 runs 15 residues. CDR1 MNHEY and CDR2 SVGAGI come from the germline V gene. J lost 2 bases, V lost 0 bases, and 4 bases had no gene match. The CDR3 DNA sequence: TGTGCCAGCAGTTACTCGTGGCTAGCGGCCTACGAGCAGTACTTC. Its protein product is CASSYSWLAAYEQYF.

The rearrangement joins TRBV6-5 to TRBJ2-2; 8 bases are a match to TRBD2. V was clipped by 6 bases and J by 0 bases; unmatched bases: 3. In germline, CDR1 is MNHEY, CDR2 SVGAGI. The CDR3 loop spans 15 amino acids. CDR3 amino acids: CASRRAGANTGELFF. CDR3 bases: TGTGCCAGCAGGAGAGCGGGGGCGAACACCGGGGAGCTGTTTTTT.

The rearrangement uses TRBV5-1 and TRBJ1-2; 7 bases map to TRBD1. Per the germline V gene, CDR1 is SGHRS and CDR2 is YFSETQ. The junction had 4 bases not matched to a gene; V was cut back by 0 bases and J by 5 bases. The CDR3 length is 14 residues. The CDR3 nucleotides are TGCGCCAGCAGCTTGGGACAGGGAGATTATGGCTACACCTTC. Amino acids: CASSLGQGDYGYTF.

The chain recombines TRBV7-9 with TRBJ2-7; D call uncertain. V lost 3 bases, J lost 2 bases, and 11 bases lay in between. There are 14 residues in the CDR3. The germline V gene has CDR1 SEHNR and CDR2 FQNEAQ (reference sequence). In DNA form, the CDR3 reads TGTGCCAGCAGCTTGAGAGACGGGCCCTACGAGCAGTACTTC. Translated, it gives CASSLRDGPYEQYF.

The rearrangement uses TRBV5-1 and TRBJ1-1, with D tentatively TRBD1 (5 bases). Germline CDR1 SGHRS, CDR2 YFSETQ. V lost 4 bases to trimming and J lost 0 bases, with 10 bases between them. This CDR3 has 14 residues. This CDR3 reads CASSPQGVNTEAFF. The CDR3 nucleotides read TGCGCCAGCAGCCCTCAGGGTGTGAACACTGAAGCTTTCTTT.

The V gene is TRBV7-9, the J gene TRBJ1-1, with a possible D match to TRBD1 (6 bases). The CDR3 has 15 residues. V lost 2 bases and J lost 0, with 10 bases in between. CDR1 and CDR2 from the germline V gene are SEHNR and FQNEAQ (reference sequence). CDR3 nucleotide sequence: TGTGCCAGCAGCTTATCTGGGGGCTTGAACACTGAAGCTTTCTTT. Its protein product is CASSLSGGLNTEAFF. The full variable domain, rest sourced from reference TRBV7-9 and TRBJ1-1, is DTGVSQNPRHKITKRGQNVTFRCDPISEHNRLYWYRQTLGQGPEFLTYFQNEAQLEKSRLLSDRFSAERPKGSFSTLEIQRTEQGDSAMYLCASSLSGGLNTEAFFGQGTRLTVV.

This chain connects TRBV18 to TRBJ1-5; maybe TRBD1 (5 bases). The CDR3 spans 13 residues. Trimming took off 8 bases at V and 4 bases at J, with 12 bases between the two ends. From germline, CDR1 is KGHSH and CDR2 LQKENI. The CDR3 sequence: CASADRGNQPQHF. For the CDR3, the DNA is TGTGCCAGCGCAGACAGAGGAAATCAGCCCCAGCATTTT.

V gene TRBV9 combines with J gene TRBJ2-1; 10 nucleotides line up with TRBD2. V dropped 4 bases and J dropped 0; count of bases not matched to a gene: 16. Germline CDR1 and CDR2: SGDLS and YYNGEE. This CDR3 comprises 20 residues. The CDR3 DNA is TGTGCCAGCAGCCCCCTAGCGGGGGCATCATCTTTTAGCTCCTACAATGAGCAGTTCTTC. Translation: CASSPLAGASSFSSYNEQFF.

The rearrangement joins TRBV5-1 to TRBJ2-1; TRBD2 matches 7 bases. Losses at the gene ends were 1 base for V and 6 bases for J; bases not matched to a gene: 7. Germline V gives CDR1 SGHRS, CDR2 YFSETQ. The CDR3 is made up of 15 amino acids. The CDR3 here is CASSLISGASNEQFF. The CDR3, as DNA: TGCGCCAGCAGCTTGATCAGCGGGGCCAGCAATGAGCAGTTCTTC.

J is TRBJ2-2 and V is TRBV5-1; possibly TRBD1 or TRBD2 for D (5 bases each). V gave up 2 bases and J gave up 4 bases, with 9 bases separating them. The CDR3 spans 14 residues. Germline-derived CDR1 and CDR2 are SGHRS and YFSETQ. The CDR3 sequence is CASSFGGVTGELFF. For the CDR3, the DNA is TGCGCCAGCAGCTTTGGGGGAGTCACCGGGGAGCTGTTTTTT.

The chain couples TRBV4-1 to TRBJ2-2; weak D call: TRBD2 (5 bases). Per germline, CDR1 MGHRA and CDR2 YSYEKL. CDR3 length: 15 amino acids. The V and J ends lost 3 bases and 5 bases respectively, with 13 bases between them. Written as DNA, the CDR3 is TGCGCCAGCAGCCAGATCGGACTGAGGACCGGGGAGCTGTTTTTT. Protein product: CASSQIGLRTGELFF.

This sequence joins TRBV5-1 and TRBJ2-3; tentative D call: TRBD1 (5 bases). Germline-derived CDR1 and CDR2 are SGHRS and YFSETQ. The CDR3 is 14 residues long. The ends were cut back, 5 bases at V and 3 bases at J, with 13 bases in the middle. This CDR3 reads CASSIGRVTDTQYF. For the CDR3, the DNA is TGCGCCAGCAGTATCGGCAGGGTGACAGATACGCAGTATTTT.

V and J are TRBV5-1 and TRBJ2-2; the match to TRBD2 covers 9 bases. CDR3 size: 16 residues. The V gene end was trimmed by 4 bases and the J gene end by 2 bases; junction bases not matched to a gene: 6. Germline CDR1 SGHRS, CDR2 YFSETQ. The CDR3 loop is CASSESGTSNTGELFF. Written as DNA, the CDR3 is TGCGCCAGCAGCGAGTCCGGGACTAGCAACACCGGGGAGCTGTTTTTT.

This chain links TRBV7-9 with TRBJ1-5; 7 nucleotides match TRBD1. The ends lost 5 bases at V and 11 bases at J; junction bases unmatched: 6. This CDR3 contains 12 residues. CDR1 SEHNR and CDR2 FQNEAQ come from the germline V gene (reference sequence). Here the CDR3 DNA reads TGTGCCAGCAGCCCCTCAGACAGGGCCCAGCATTTT. This translates into CASSPSDRAQHF.

The chain carries TRBV7-6 and TRBJ2-3; TRBD1 agrees at 8 bases. After removal of 4 bases from V and 0 bases from J, the junction contained 6 bases not matched to a gene. CDR3 size: 16 residues. CDR1 is SGHVS, CDR2 FNYEAQ, per germline. The CDR3 DNA is TGTGCCAGCAGCTCGCGGACAGGGTGGAGCACAGATACGCAGTATTTT. This encodes CASSSRTGWSTDTQYF. The whole variable domain, remainder taken from reference TRBV7-6 and TRBJ2-3, is GAGVSQSPRYKVTKRGQDVALRCDPISGHVSLYWYRQALGQGPEFLTYFNYEAQQDKSGLPNDRFSAERPEGSISTLTIQRTEQRDSAMYRCASSSRTGWSTDTQYFGPGTRLTVL.

The chain has TRBV18 and TRBJ2-5; TRBD1 is a possible D gene (5 bases). Germline V gene data show CDR1 as KGHSH and CDR2 as LQKENI. The length of the CDR3 is 13 residues. V was cut by 1 base and J by 4 bases, with 7 bases left in between. Here the CDR3 DNA reads TGTGCCAGCTCACCACTTCAGGGAGAGACCCAGTACTTC. As protein: CASSPLQGETQYF. Full variable domain (missing parts from reference TRBV18 and TRBJ2-5): NAGVMQNPRHLVRRRGQEARLRCSPMKGHSHVYWYRQLPEEGLKFMVYLQKENIIDESGMPKERFSAEFPKEGPSILRIQQVVRGDSAAYFCASSPLQGETQYFGPGTRLLVL.

This sequence joins TRBV6-5 and TRBJ1-4; perhaps TRBD1 as D (6 bases). Germline-derived CDR1 and CDR2 are MNHEY and SVGAGI. The CDR3 consists of 15 residues. With 2 bases removed from V and 8 bases from J, the gap between germline ends came to 15 bases. The CDR3 sequence: CASSYTRGRGEKLFF. In DNA, the CDR3 is TGTGCCAGCAGTTACACCAGGGGAAGAGGCGAAAAACTGTTTTTT.

This clone was found once. The J gene is TRBJ2-7, the V gene TRBV27; 11 positions agree with TRBD1. The trim removed 3 bases at V and 6 bases at J, leaving 1 base unmatched. CDR3 length: 13 amino acids. Germline CDR1 reads MNHEY; CDR2 reads SMNVEV (reference sequence). CDR3 sequence (DNA): TGTGCCAGCAGTTTGGGACAGGGGGTCGAGCAGTACTTC. It codes for CASSLGQGVEQYF.

A note on this clone: At one end, the junction sequence differs from germline, possibly due to a read error. This chain uses TRBV13 with TRBJ2-5; D might be TRBD2 (6 bases). Germline V gene sequence: CDR1 PRHDT, CDR2 FYEKMQ (reference sequence). The length of the CDR3 is 14 residues. The CDR3 loop is CASSSTGEKEPQYF. Written as DNA, the CDR3 is TGTGCCAGCAGCTCGACGGGGGAGAAAGAGCCCCAGTACTTC. Full variable domain (remainder filled in from reference TRBV13 and TRBJ2-5): AAGVIQSPRHLIKEKRETATLKCYPIPRHDTVYWYQQGPGQDPQFLISFYEKMQSDKGSIPDRFSAQQFSDYHSELNMSSLELGDSALYFCASSSTGEKEPQYFGPGTRLLVL.

The chain has TRBV5-4 and TRBJ2-7; 9 positions agree with TRBD2. This CDR3 is 13 amino acids long. The germline CDR1 and CDR2 sequences are SGHNT and YYREEE (reference sequence). The trim removed 2 bases at V and 6 bases at J, leaving 3 bases unmatched. The CDR3 DNA follows: TGTGCCAGCAGCTTTGCTAGCGGGGCCGAGCAGTACTTC. Its translation: CASSFASGAEQYF.

The chain links TRBV5-1 to TRBJ2-3, with unresolved D. Trimming pared 0 bases from V and 3 bases from J, leaving 5 bases between. Germline lookup yields CDR1 SGHRS and CDR2 YFSETQ. CDR3 length: 13 amino acids. The CDR3 region has the DNA TGCGCCAGCAGCTTGGGAAAAACAGATACGCAGTATTTT. This gives the protein CASSLGKTDTQYF.